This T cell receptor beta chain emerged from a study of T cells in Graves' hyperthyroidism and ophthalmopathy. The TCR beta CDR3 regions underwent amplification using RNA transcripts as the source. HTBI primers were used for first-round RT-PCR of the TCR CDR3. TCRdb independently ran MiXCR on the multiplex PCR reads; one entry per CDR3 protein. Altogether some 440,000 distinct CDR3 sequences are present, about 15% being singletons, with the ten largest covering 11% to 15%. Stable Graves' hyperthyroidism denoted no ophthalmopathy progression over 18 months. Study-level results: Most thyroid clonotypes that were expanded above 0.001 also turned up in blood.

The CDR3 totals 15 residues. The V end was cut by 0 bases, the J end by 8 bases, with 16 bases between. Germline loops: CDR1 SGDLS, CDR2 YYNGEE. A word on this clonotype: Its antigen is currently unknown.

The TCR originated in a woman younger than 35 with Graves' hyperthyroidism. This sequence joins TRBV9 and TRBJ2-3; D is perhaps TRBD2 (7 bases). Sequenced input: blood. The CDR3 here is CASSVGAGATGTQYF. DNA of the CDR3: TGTGCCAGCAGCGTAGGGGCGGGGGCCACCGGTACGCAGTATTTT.